This paragraph covers one T cell receptor (beta chain) sequence. Its antigen is as yet unknown. These data originate in a study of OX40 agonist ivuxolimab in advanced cancers. Per the germline V gene, CDR1 is SEHNR and CDR2 is FQNEAQ (reference sequence). V lost 4 bases, J lost 7 bases, and 11 bases stayed unmatched. The CDR3 is 15 amino acids. Overall study results and limits: At 0.1 to 3.0 mg/kg and by week 6, clonal expansion occurred in CD4+ and CD8+ blood T cells.

Clones were read by immunoSEQ multiplex PCR, and TCRdb kept only the in-frame ones, dropping some. The data show 55,000 to 80,000 clones, with 75% to 90% seen just once and 2.8% held by the top ten. The clonotype originates from an adult with an advanced solid tumor such as melanoma, head and neck, liver or kidney cancer. The gene calls are TRBV7-9 and TRBJ1-2; 8 nucleotides align to TRBD1. The sample was CD4+ or CD8+ T cells sorted from blood, taken in a trial of the OX40 agonist ivuxolimab. DNA for the CDR3: TGTGCCAGCAGCTCGGGACAGGCGGGTTCGGTTGGCTACACCTTC. Translation gives CASSSGQAGSVGYTF.